Below are 16 T cell receptor beta chains sequenced from a single sample in a study of CD8 T cells in ankylosing spondylitis. TCRdb re-called the 5' RACE reads through MiXCR, storing one row per CDR3 protein. The repertoire holds approximately 290,000 distinct CDR3 sequences, around 21% seen once, with 3.5% in the top ten. The sequenced sample was blood, either unsorted or a sorted T cell fraction (not recorded which). The receptors derive from a female donor with ankylosing spondylitis or in good health (not recorded which).

The chain combines TRBV6-2 or TRBV6-3 with TRBJ2-7, with 7 bases matching TRBD1. V trimming: 7 bases; J trimming: 5 bases; junction bases outside the gene matches: 8. From germline, CDR1 is MNHEY and CDR2 SVGEGT. The CDR3 spans 13 residues. The CDR3 loop reads CASTRQGIDEQYF. The CDR3 nucleotides read TGTGCCAGCACCCGACAGGGCATCGACGAGCAGTACTTC.

This clonotype showed up many times. The chain carries TRBV20-1 and TRBJ2-1; D call uncertain. This CDR3 is 14 amino acids long. V lost 3 bases and J 9 bases, leaving 18 bases between the germline ends. The germline CDR1 and CDR2 sequences are DFQATT and SNEGSKA (reference sequence). This chain's CDR3 is CSASERGVVSEQFF. The CDR3 DNA reads as TGCAGTGCTAGCGAGCGTGGGGTAGTATCTGAGCAGTTCTTC.

The gene calls are TRBV9 and TRBJ2-3; TRBD2 might be the D (5 bases). V lost 0 bases and J lost 0, with 8 bases in between. The CDR3 extends over 15 amino acids. Germline V CDR1 and CDR2: SGDLS, YYNGEE. The CDR3 sequence: CASSVDGGSTDTQYF. The CDR3 DNA follows: TGTGCCAGCAGCGTAGATGGCGGGAGCACAGATACGCAGTATTTT.

A few counts support this clonotype. The chain is built from TRBV7-9 and TRBJ2-5; possibly TRBD1 or TRBD2 for D (5 bases each). There are 14 residues in the CDR3. Germline loops: CDR1 SEHNR, CDR2 FQNEAQ (reference sequence). Deletions cut 5 bases from V and 1 base from J, with 11 bases between. In DNA, the CDR3 is TGTGCCAGCAGCCTCGGGACGGCCCAAGAGACCCAGTACTTC. As protein: CASSLGTAQETQYF.

The chain couples TRBV6-5 to TRBJ2-1, with TRBD2 matching over 8 bases. CDR1 and CDR2 (germline): MNHEY, SVGAGI. The trim removed 2 bases at V and 2 bases at J, leaving 2 bases unmatched. This CDR3 is built from 15 residues. The CDR3 bases are TGTGCCAGCAGTTACAAGCGGGAGACCTACAATGAGCAGTTCTTC. It codes for CASSYKRETYNEQFF.

This clonotype has only a few counts. The chain has TRBV6-1 and TRBJ2-3; D tentatively fits TRBD1 or TRBD2 (6 bases each). The CDR3 is 14 amino acids. Trimming shortened V by 7 bases and J by 1 base, and 12 bases separated the two germline ends. Germline CDR1 MNHNS, CDR2 SASEGT. The CDR3 loop is CASKGGDRTDTQYF. CDR3 sequence (DNA): TGTGCCAGCAAGGGGGGTGACCGCACAGATACGCAGTATTTT.

The chain uses TRBV29-1 and TRBJ2-7, with 10 bases identical to TRBD2. This CDR3 is built from 13 residues. Germline CDR1 SQVTM, CDR2 ANQGSEA. Trimming removed 7 bases from V and 3 bases from J; junction bases left unmatched: 6. CDR3 nucleotide sequence: TGCAGCGCTGGGACTAGCGCACACTACGAGCAGTACTTC. Its translation is CSAGTSAHYEQYF.

The chain combines TRBV20-1 with TRBJ2-3, with 10 bases matching TRBD2. The V gene end was trimmed by 0 bases and the J gene end by 4 bases; junction bases not matched to a gene: 10. Looked up from germline, CDR1 is DFQATT and CDR2 is SNEGSKA (reference sequence). The CDR3 sequence is 17 residues long. In DNA form, the CDR3 reads TGCAGTGCTAGAGATCCCCTCAGCGGGAGGGGTCCAGATACGCAGTATTTT. Translation gives CSARDPLSGRGPDTQYF.

This clonotype has only a few counts. The chain uses TRBV11-2 and TRBJ1-6; D might be TRBD1 (6 bases). With 8 bases removed from V and 7 bases from J, the gap between germline ends came to 15 bases. This CDR3 has 14 amino acids. The germline CDR1 and CDR2 sequences are SGHAT and FQNNGV. The CDR3 region has the DNA TGTGCCAGCGGCCCCGGGCAGGGGAATTCACCCCTCCACTTT. It translates to CASGPGQGNSPLHF.

This clonotype was detected only a few times. The chain combines TRBV10-2 with TRBJ2-7; 8 bases align to TRBD2. The CDR3 length is 14 residues. Germline assignment: CDR1 WSHSY and CDR2 SAAADI. Germline trimming cut 3 bases from V and 2 bases from J; bases unmatched to any gene: 3. The CDR3 here is CASSELADTYEQYF. CDR3 in DNA: TGCGCCAGCAGTGAACTAGCGGACACCTACGAGCAGTACTTC.

This clonotype was counted only a few times. The rearrangement links TRBV10-3 to TRBJ1-2; no reliable D call. Germline CDR1 reads ENHRY; CDR2 reads SYGVKD. The CDR3 length is 14 residues. The ends were cut back, 8 bases at V and 3 bases at J, with 16 bases in the middle. CDR3 in amino acids: CAISPWGDDYGYTF. In DNA form, the CDR3 reads TGTGCCATCTCTCCCTGGGGTGACGACTATGGCTACACCTTC.

This clonotype was seen at least ten times. The V call is TRBV4-3, the J call TRBJ1-1; D remains unclear. Germline values: CDR1 LGHNA, CDR2 YSLEER. The CDR3 consists of 16 residues. Trimming removed 0 bases from V and 1 base from J, with 12 bases in between. Written as DNA, the CDR3 is TGCGCCAGCAGCCAAGATTGGCAACAGCCGAACACTGAAGCTTTCTTT. It encodes CASSQDWQQPNTEAFF.

This clonotype was observed at least ten times. The chain joins TRBV5-1 to TRBJ2-6; D remains unclear. CDR3 length: 15 residues. The germline V and J ends were trimmed by 0 bases and 2 bases, with 6 bases remaining between them. Germline CDR1 SGHRS, CDR2 YFSETQ. The CDR3, as DNA: TGCGCCAGCAGCTTGGTGACAACTGGGGCCAACGTCCTGACTTTC. Amino acids: CASSLVTTGANVLTF.

V and J are TRBV5-5 and TRBJ2-3; possible D gene TRBD1, 5 bases. The CDR3 totals 14 residues. The V gene's germline CDR1 is SGHKS and CDR2 YYEKEE (reference sequence). Trimming pared 4 bases from V and 0 bases from J, leaving 9 bases between. The DNA for the CDR3 is TGTGCCAGCAGCGTGGACATTAGCACAGATACGCAGTATTTT. Encoded protein: CASSVDISTDTQYF.

The chain carries TRBV5-4 and TRBJ1-6; D is unclear. The CDR3 has 14 amino acids. V was cut by 1 base and J by 8 bases, with 10 bases left in between. Per the germline V gene, CDR1 is SGHNT and CDR2 is YYREEE (reference sequence). CDR3 coding DNA: TGTGCCAGCAGCTTGCTAGGATCATATTCACCCCTCCACTTT. Its protein is CASSLLGSYSPLHF.

In its sample, this clonotype was seen a few times. The rearrangement uses TRBV5-1 and TRBJ2-7; TRBD2 aligns across 7 bases. V lost 3 bases to trimming and J lost 2 bases; unmatched junction nucleotides: 11. The V gene's germline CDR1 is SGHRS and CDR2 YFSETQ. This CDR3 has 16 residues. The CDR3 coding sequence is TGCGCCAGCAGCTCGACGGACCTGACTAGCACCTACGAGCAGTACTTC. This translates into CASSSTDLTSTYEQYF.